This TCR beta chain was found in a study of blood T cell repertoires in COVID-19. Study-wide background: There were acute and convalescent COVID-19 samples, and they came from the United States, Italy and Spain.

Here immunoSEQ multiplex PCR was the method, and the copy in TCRdb shows in-frame clones only, minus some. The sample carries just over 650,000 clones, just under 90% recorded once. Trimming removed 5 bases from V and 1 base from J, with 12 bases in between. This CDR3 contains 14 residues. In germline, CDR1 is SEHNR, CDR2 FQNEAQ (reference sequence). Material for sequencing was peripheral blood. The TCR comes from a young woman with acute or convalescent COVID-19. V is TRBV7-9 and J is TRBJ2-7, with D perhaps TRBD2 (6 bases). CDR3 amino acids: CASSRELTSYEQYF. CDR3 sequence (DNA): TGTGCCAGCAGCCGGGAGCTCACGTCCTACGAGCAGTACTTC.